This T cell receptor (beta chain) derives from a study of blood T cell repertoires in COVID-19. Study as a whole: Samples taken during acute and convalescent COVID-19 were collected in the United States, Italy and Spain.

Ages ranged from about 18 to 100 years, with residence in around 24 US areas. Within 2 weeks of study entry, exposed participants had contacted a PCR-confirmed or clinician-diagnosed COVID-19 case. Authors' analysis steps: Using reference gene primer amplification, nucleated cell counts were estimated. The assay was immunoSEQ multiplex PCR, and TCRdb's table has in-frame clones only and misses some. For V, J and clone size, that table is used; D and trimming come from the DNA. The table lists nearly 300,000 clones, around 92% of them singletons. The germline CDR1 and CDR2 sequences are LNHDA and SQIVND (reference sequence). Trimming removed 5 bases from V and 2 bases from J; junction bases left unmatched: 4. This CDR3 comprises 14 residues.

Sequenced: PBMCs or T cells enriched from blood (not recorded which). The chain joins TRBV19 to TRBJ2-7, with 9 bases fitting TRBD1. This receptor was taken from a woman aged 50 to 60 who had been exposed to COVID-19. The CDR3 loop is CASSGQGIPYEQYF. The CDR3 DNA is TGTGCCAGTAGTGGACAGGGGATTCCCTACGAGCAGTACTTC.